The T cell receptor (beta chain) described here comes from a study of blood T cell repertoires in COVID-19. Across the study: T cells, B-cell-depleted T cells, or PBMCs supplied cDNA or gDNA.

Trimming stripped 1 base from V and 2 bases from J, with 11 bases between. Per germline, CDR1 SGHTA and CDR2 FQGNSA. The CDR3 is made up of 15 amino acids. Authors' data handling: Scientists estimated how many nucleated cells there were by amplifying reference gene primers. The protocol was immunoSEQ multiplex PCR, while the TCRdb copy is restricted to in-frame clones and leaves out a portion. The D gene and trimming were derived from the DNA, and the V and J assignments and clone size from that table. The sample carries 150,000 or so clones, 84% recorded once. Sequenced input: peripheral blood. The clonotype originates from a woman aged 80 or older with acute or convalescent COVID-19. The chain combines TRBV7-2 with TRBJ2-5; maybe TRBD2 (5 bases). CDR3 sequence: CASSLDVRRQETQYF. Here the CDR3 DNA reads TGTGCCAGCAGCTTAGATGTTAGGAGGCAAGAGACCCAGTACTTC.